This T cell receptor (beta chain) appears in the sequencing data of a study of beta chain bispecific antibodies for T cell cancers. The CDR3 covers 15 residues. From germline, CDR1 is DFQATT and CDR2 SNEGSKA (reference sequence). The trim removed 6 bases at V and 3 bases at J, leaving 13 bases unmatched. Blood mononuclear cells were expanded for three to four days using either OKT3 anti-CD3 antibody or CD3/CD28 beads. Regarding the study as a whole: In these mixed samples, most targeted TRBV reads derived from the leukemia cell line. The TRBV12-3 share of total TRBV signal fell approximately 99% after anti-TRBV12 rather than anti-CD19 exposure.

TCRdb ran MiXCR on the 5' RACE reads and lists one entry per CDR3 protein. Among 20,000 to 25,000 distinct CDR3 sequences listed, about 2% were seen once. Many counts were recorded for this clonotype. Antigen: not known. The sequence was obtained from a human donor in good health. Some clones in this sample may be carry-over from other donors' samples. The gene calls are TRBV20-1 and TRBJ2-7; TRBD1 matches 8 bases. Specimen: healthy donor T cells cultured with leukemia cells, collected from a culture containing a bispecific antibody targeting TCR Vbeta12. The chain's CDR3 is CSAINWTGSNYEQYF. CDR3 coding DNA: TGCAGTGCAATTAACTGGACAGGGAGTAACTACGAGCAGTACTTC.